The 8 T cell receptor beta chains below come from one sample, sequenced in a study of blood T cell repertoires in COVID-19. Assay used: immunoSEQ multiplex PCR; TCRdb lists only in-frame clones, some missing. The repertoire consists of around 350,000 clones, with around 87% occurring once and the leading ten covering approximately 2.9%. The specimen was peripheral blood. The receptors were sampled from a human donor in a cohort sampled during active COVID-19.

The V call is TRBV21-1, the J call TRBJ2-3; the tabulated D call, TRBD2, remains unverified against the DNA. TRBV21-1 is marked as a pseudogene. The CDR3 extends over 16 amino acids. CDR3 nucleotide sequence: TGTGCCAGCAGCAAAGAGGAAGCGACCCGTACAGATACGCAGTATTTT. This encodes CASSKEEATRTDTQYF.

The gene calls are TRBV3-1 (or the pseudogene TRBV3-2) and TRBJ1-4; TRBD1 might be the D (5 bases). Deletions cut 1 base from V and 8 bases from J, with 14 bases between. CDR3 length: 15 residues. Germline CDR1 and CDR2: LGHDT and YNNKEL (reference sequence). CDR3 region: CASSQGSRVGEKLFF. The CDR3 DNA reads as TGTGCCAGCAGCCAAGGTTCCAGGGTCGGGGAAAAACTGTTTTTT.

The chain recombines TRBV28 with TRBJ2-7, with 11 bases that match TRBD1. CDR1 MDHEN and CDR2 SYDVKM come from the germline V gene. The junction had 0 bases not matched to a gene; V was cut back by 2 bases and J by 3 bases. The CDR3 is 14 residues long. The CDR3 nucleotides are TGTGCCAGCAGTTTAGGGACAGGGGGCTACGAGCAGTACTTC. This sequence encodes CASSLGTGGYEQYF.

The chain joins TRBV10-3 to TRBJ1-1; the D gene is possibly TRBD1 (5 bases). The germline V and J ends were trimmed by 4 bases and 1 base, with 10 bases remaining between them. The CDR3 is 14 residues long. Germline V gene data show CDR1 as ENHRY and CDR2 as SYGVKD. The CDR3 is CAISALGPNTEAFF. The CDR3 bases are TGTGCCATCAGTGCCTTGGGGCCGAACACTGAAGCTTTCTTT.

The chain has TRBV7-2 and TRBJ1-6, with a possible D match to TRBD1 (6 bases). The CDR3 runs to 15 residues. Trimming shortened V by 6 bases and J by 7 bases, and 16 bases separated the two germline ends. Germline-derived CDR1 and CDR2 are SGHTA and FQGNSA. The CDR3 sequence is CASRTGSVKNSPLHF. In DNA form, the CDR3 reads TGTGCCAGCAGAACAGGGAGTGTTAAGAATTCACCCCTCCACTTT. The whole variable domain, remainder taken from reference TRBV7-2 and TRBJ1-6, is GAGVSQSPSNKVTEKGKDVELRCDPISGHTALYWYRQSLGQGLEFLIYFQGNSAPDKSGLPSDRFSAERTGGSVSTLTIQRTQQEDSAVYLCASRTGSVKNSPLHFGNGTRLTVT.

J is TRBJ2-5 and V is TRBV1; the table's D gene call, TRBD2, was not cross checked with the DNA. TRBV1 counts as a pseudogene. This CDR3 comprises 17 residues. CDR3 loop: CTSGGFPGGVPQETQYF. The DNA of the CDR3 is TGCACCAGCGGGGGGTTCCCAGGCGGGGTCCCCCAAGAGACCCAGTACTTC.

The chain uses TRBV2 and TRBJ1-5; weak D call: TRBD1 (6 bases). Trimming removed 6 bases at V and 0 bases at J, with 12 bases between. CDR1 SNHLY and CDR2 FYNNEI come from the germline V gene. CDR3 length: 15 amino acids. Here the CDR3 reads CASSRGHYSNQPQHF. The CDR3 nucleotides are TGTGCCAGCAGCCGGGGACATTATAGCAATCAGCCCCAGCATTTT.

The chain joins TRBV30 to TRBJ2-5; 10 nucleotides align to TRBD1. V shed 8 bases, J shed 5 bases, and the junction held 20 bases outside the gene matches. Germline-derived CDR1 and CDR2 are GTSNPN and SVGIG (reference sequence). The CDR3 extends over 17 amino acids. The CDR3 sequence is CALHPQGSTGGAETQYF. The CDR3 DNA follows: TGTGCCCTCCACCCTCAGGGGTCGACAGGGGGCGCCGAGACCCAGTACTTC.